This T cell receptor (beta chain) appears in the sequencing data of a study of T cell responses to AZD1222 COVID-19 vaccine. Sequencing used immunoSEQ multiplex PCR; TCRdb keeps in-frame clones, though not all of them. The top ten clones hold about 3.7% of a sample with some 40,000 clones, around three quarters of them seen once. This clone was counted a few times. Its antigen is not known. The identical CDR3 is also encoded by other nucleotide sequences in the sample. V lost 0 bases and J lost 1, with 6 bases in between. Germline V lookup: CDR1 LGHDT, CDR2 YNNKEL (reference sequence). The CDR3 has 14 amino acids. Study-wide findings and caveats: Compared with day 0, the breadth and depth of the Spike-specific TCR repertoire rose significantly after two doses of AZD1222. Only a handful of individuals given AZD1222 were seropositive at baseline. In a largely white British group with more females than males, clonal diversity was possibly underestimated. All repertoire sampling was performed exclusively after the peak T cell response.

The TCR comes from an adult in good health. The chain recombines TRBV3-1 (or the pseudogene TRBV3-2) with TRBJ1-2, with D maybe TRBD1 (6 bases). Specimen: peripheral blood, collected on day 0 of AZD1222 vaccination. The CDR3 bases are TGTGCCAGCAGCCAAGAAGGGGGTAACTATGGCTACACCTTC. Its protein is CASSQEGGNYGYTF.